This T cell receptor (beta chain) was sequenced in a study of blood T cell repertoires in COVID-19. Germline V lookup: CDR1 GTSNPN, CDR2 SVGIG (reference sequence). The length of the CDR3 is 14 residues. The ends lost 3 bases at V and 8 bases at J; junction bases unmatched: 7. Assay used: immunoSEQ multiplex PCR; TCRdb lists only in-frame clones, some missing. The data hold around 120,000 clones, with roughly 83% observed a single time. The chain links TRBV30 to TRBJ2-1; 10 positions match TRBD2. Sequenced sample: peripheral blood. This sequence originates from a woman aged 80 or over with acute or convalescent COVID-19. CDR3 sequence: CAWSRKAGGDEQFF. The CDR3 DNA reads TGTGCCTGGAGCCGCAAAGCGGGGGGGGATGAGCAGTTCTTC.